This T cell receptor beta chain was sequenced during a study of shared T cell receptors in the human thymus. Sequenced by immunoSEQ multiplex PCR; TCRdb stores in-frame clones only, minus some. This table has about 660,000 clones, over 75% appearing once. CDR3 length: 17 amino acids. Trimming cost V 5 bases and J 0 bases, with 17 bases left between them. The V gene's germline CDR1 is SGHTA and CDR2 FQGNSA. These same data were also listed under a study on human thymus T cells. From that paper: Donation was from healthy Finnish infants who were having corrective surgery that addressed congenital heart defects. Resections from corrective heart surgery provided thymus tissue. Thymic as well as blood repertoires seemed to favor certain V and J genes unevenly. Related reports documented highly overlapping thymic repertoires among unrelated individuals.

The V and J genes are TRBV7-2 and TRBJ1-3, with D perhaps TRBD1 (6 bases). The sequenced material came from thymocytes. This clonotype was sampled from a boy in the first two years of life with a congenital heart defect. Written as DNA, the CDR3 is TGTGCCAGCAGCGGGGGCCAATGGCCTAACTCTGGAAACACCATATATTTT. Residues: CASSGGQWPNSGNTIYF.